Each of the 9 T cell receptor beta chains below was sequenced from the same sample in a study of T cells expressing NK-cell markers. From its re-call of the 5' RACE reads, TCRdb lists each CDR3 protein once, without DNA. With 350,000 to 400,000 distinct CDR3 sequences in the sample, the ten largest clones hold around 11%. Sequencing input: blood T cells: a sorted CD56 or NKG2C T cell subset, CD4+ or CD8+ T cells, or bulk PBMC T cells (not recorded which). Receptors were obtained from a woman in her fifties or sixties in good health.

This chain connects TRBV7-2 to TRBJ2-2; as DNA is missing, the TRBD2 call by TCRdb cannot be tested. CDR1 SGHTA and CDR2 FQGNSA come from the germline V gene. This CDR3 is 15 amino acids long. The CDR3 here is CANRVAGGPNRELFF.

CDR3 residues: CASSLERLAGGRDTQYF. V gene TRBV5-1 combines with J gene TRBJ2-3; TCRdb's D call of TRBD2 is untestable without DNA. This CDR3 comprises 17 residues. Germline V gives CDR1 SGHRS, CDR2 YFSETQ.

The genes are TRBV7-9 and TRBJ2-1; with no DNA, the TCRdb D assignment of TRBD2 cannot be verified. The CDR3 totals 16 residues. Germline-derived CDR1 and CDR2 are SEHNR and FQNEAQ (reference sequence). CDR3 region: CASSLGLAGGMNEQFF.

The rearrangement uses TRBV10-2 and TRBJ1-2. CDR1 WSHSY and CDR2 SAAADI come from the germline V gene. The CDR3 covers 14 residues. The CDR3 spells CASSNAGGGYGYTF.

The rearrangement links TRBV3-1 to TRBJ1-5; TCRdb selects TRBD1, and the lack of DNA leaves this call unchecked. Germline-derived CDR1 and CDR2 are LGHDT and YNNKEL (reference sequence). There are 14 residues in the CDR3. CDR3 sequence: CASSQGGSGQPQHF.

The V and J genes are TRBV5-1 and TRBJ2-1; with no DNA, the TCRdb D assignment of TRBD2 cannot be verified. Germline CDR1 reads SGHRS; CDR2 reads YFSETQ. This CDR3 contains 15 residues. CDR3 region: CASSVVGAGGYEQFF. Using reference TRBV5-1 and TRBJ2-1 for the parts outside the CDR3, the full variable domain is KAGVTQTPRYLIKTRGQQVTLSCSPISGHRSVSWYQQTPGQGLQFLFEYFSETQRNKGNFPGRFSGRQFSNSRSEMNVSTLELGDSALYLCASSVVGAGGYEQFFGPGTRLTVL.

The CDR3 sequence: CASSQELGLAGGRDTQYF. The gene calls are TRBV3-1 and TRBJ2-3; TCRdb returns TRBD2, unconfirmable since there is no DNA. The CDR3 runs 18 residues. Germline CDR1 and CDR2: LGHDT and YNNKEL (reference sequence).

CDR3 loop: CASSDYRDLKTEAFF. V gene TRBV5-5 combines with J gene TRBJ1-1; lacking DNA, the TRBD1 call made by TCRdb goes unchecked. Germline V CDR1 and CDR2: SGHKS, YYEKEE (reference sequence). This CDR3 has 15 amino acids. The full variable domain, in which reference TRBV5-5 and TRBJ1-1 provide the parts outside the CDR3, is DAGVTQSPTHLIKTRGQQVTLRCSPISGHKSVSWYQQVLGQGPQFIFQYYEKEERGRGNFPDRFSARQFPNYSSELNVNALLLGDSALYLCASSDYRDLKTEAFFGQGTRLTVV.

CDR3 loop: CASSLGMRTSTDTQYF. The V call is TRBV5-1, the J call TRBJ2-3. Per the germline V gene, CDR1 is SGHRS and CDR2 is YFSETQ. The CDR3 length is 16 residues. Full variable domain (outside the CDR3, taken from reference TRBV5-1 and TRBJ2-3): KAGVTQTPRYLIKTRGQQVTLSCSPISGHRSVSWYQQTPGQGLQFLFEYFSETQRNKGNFPGRFSGRQFSNSRSEMNVSTLELGDSALYLCASSLGMRTSTDTQYFGPGTRLTVL.